Below, 8 T cell receptor beta chains from the same sample are listed, as sequenced in a study of human T cells and chemical hapten exposure. TCRdb reprocessed the RACE reads via MiXCR and lists one record per CDR3 protein. The table includes 150,000 to 200,000 distinct CDR3 sequences, 20% to 25% detected once. Stated time point: patch test 1, 2 weeks after DPC sensitization. The treatment denotes: therapeutic diphenylcyclopropenone sensitization with weekly scalp DPC. Sequenced material: whole blood, taken in connection with sensitization to the hapten diphenylcyclopropenone (DPC). Every receptor here comes from a woman between 50 and 59 years old with alopecia areata. Some clones in this sample may be carry-over from other donors' samples.

This clonotype has just a few counts. The chain recombines TRBV24-1 with TRBJ2-3; tentative D call: TRBD1 (5 bases). The V end was cut by 4 bases, the J end by 4 bases, with 8 bases between. Germline V CDR1 and CDR2: KGHDR, SFDVKD. The CDR3 spans 13 residues. The CDR3 bases are TGTGCCACCAGTGAACTACAGGCAGATACGCAGTATTTT. Its translation: CATSELQADTQYF.

This chain connects TRBV3-1 to TRBJ2-2; 12 bases are a match to TRBD2. J was trimmed by 4 bases and V by 4 bases; bases with no gene match: 4. Germline CDR1 reads LGHDT; CDR2 reads YNNKEL (reference sequence). This CDR3 spans 16 amino acids. Here the CDR3 reads CASSPRLAGVTGELFF. In DNA form, the CDR3 reads TGTGCCAGCAGCCCTCGACTAGCGGGAGTCACCGGGGAGCTGTTTTTT.

This chain joins TRBV29-1 and TRBJ1-4, with D uncertain. The CDR3 has 14 residues. Per the germline V gene, CDR1 is SQVTM and CDR2 is ANQGSEA. Trimming shortened V by 7 bases and J by 0 bases, and 12 bases separated the two germline ends. CDR3 in amino acids: CSAIYGTTNEKLFF. For the CDR3, the DNA is TGCAGCGCAATCTACGGGACAACTAATGAAAAACTGTTTTTT.

This CDR3 reads CSVEESAGANVLTF. The CDR3 DNA is TGCAGCGTTGAAGAGAGTGCTGGGGCCAACGTCCTGACTTTC. The chain carries TRBV29-1 and TRBJ2-6; D not certain. Trimming removed 0 bases at V and 2 bases at J, with 5 bases between. The CDR3 covers 14 residues. The V gene's germline CDR1 is SQVTM and CDR2 ANQGSEA.

The chain couples TRBV28 to TRBJ1-1; D gene ambiguous. Germline V gives CDR1 MDHEN, CDR2 SYDVKM. Between the trimmed V and J ends, which lost 7 bases and 6 bases, there was a span of 18 bases. The CDR3 is made up of 14 amino acids. This chain's CDR3 is CASTPNRRVAEAFF. The CDR3 bases are TGTGCCAGCACCCCAAACCGCCGAGTGGCTGAAGCTTTCTTT.

V and J are TRBV2 and TRBJ2-2, with TRBD1 matching 7 bases. Germline values: CDR1 SNHLY, CDR2 FYNNEI. J gave up 6 bases and V 3 bases, and 4 bases lay outside the gene matches. This CDR3 comprises 14 residues. CDR3 amino acids: CASSEGTVAGELFF. DNA of the CDR3: TGTGCCAGCAGTGAGGGGACAGTCGCCGGGGAGCTGTTTTTT. The full variable domain, its missing parts supplied by reference TRBV2 and TRBJ2-2, is EPEVTQTPSHQVTQMGQEVILRCVPISNHLYFYWYRQILGQKVEFLVSFYNNEISEKSEIFDDQFSVERPDGSNFTLKIRSTKLEDSAMYFCASSEGTVAGELFFGEGSRLTVL.

The chain uses TRBV5-6 and TRBJ2-7; no reliable D call. V lost 2 bases and J 7 bases, leaving 13 bases between the germline ends. This CDR3 is built from 13 residues. The germline V gene has CDR1 SGHDT and CDR2 YYEEEE. Written as DNA, the CDR3 is TGTGCCAGCAGCTTAGGAGACTTTTGGGAGCAGTACTTC. Translation gives CASSLGDFWEQYF. Supplemented by reference TRBV5-6 and TRBJ2-7, the full variable domain reads DAGVTQSPTHLIKTRGQQVTLRCSPKSGHDTVSWYQQALGQGPQFIFQYYEEEERQRGNFPDRFSGHQFPNYSSELNVNALLLGDSALYLCASSLGDFWEQYFGPGTRLTVT.

This clonotype was counted many times. The chain recombines TRBV24-1 with TRBJ2-1; 8 positions match TRBD2. CDR3 length: 14 residues. V shed 6 bases and J 8 bases; nucleotides not matched to a gene: 8. Germline V gene sequence: CDR1 KGHDR, CDR2 SFDVKD. The CDR3 spells CATSHEREFDEQFF. CDR3 nucleotide sequence: TGTGCCACCAGTCATGAGCGGGAGTTTGATGAGCAGTTCTTC.